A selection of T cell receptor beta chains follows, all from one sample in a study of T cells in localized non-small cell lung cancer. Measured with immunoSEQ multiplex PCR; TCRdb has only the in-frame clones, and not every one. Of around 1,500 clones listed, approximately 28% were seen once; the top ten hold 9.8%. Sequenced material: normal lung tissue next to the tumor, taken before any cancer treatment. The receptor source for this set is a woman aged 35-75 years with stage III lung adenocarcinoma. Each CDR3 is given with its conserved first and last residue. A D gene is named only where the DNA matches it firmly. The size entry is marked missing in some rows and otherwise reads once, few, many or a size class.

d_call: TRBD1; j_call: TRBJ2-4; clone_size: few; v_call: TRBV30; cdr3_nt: TGTGCCTGGATGGGGACAGTCTTAGCCAAAAACATTCAGTACTTC; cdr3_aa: CAWMGTVLAKNIQYF
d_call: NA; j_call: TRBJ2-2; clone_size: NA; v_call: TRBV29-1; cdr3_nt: TGCAGCGTTGCGAGCGGAGCGAACACCGGGGAGCTGTTTTTT; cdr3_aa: CSVASGANTGELFF
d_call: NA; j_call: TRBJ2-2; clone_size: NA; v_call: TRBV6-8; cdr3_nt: TGTGCCAGCAGTTTGGGGGTTCTCACCGGGGAGCTGTTTTTT; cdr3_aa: CASSLGVLTGELFF
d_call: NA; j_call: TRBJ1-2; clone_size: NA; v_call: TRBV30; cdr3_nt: TGTGCCTGCCAGACCCGAACGGGAGGCGGCTACACCTTC; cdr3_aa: CACQTRTGGGYTF
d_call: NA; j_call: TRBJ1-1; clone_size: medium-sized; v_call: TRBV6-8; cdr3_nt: TGTGCCAGCAGGCCTCCCGGGGACGGTGAAGCTTTCTTT; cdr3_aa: CASRPPGDGEAFF
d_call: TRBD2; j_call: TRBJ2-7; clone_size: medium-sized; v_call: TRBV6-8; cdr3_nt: TGTGCCAGCAGGGAGTCTACTAGCGGGGGTTTCTACGAGCAGTACTTC; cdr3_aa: CASRESTSGGFYEQYF
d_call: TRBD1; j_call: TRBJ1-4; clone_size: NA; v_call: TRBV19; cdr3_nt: TGTGCCAGTAGTAATACAGGGGTATTTGAAAAACTGTTTTTT; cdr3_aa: CASSNTGVFEKLFF
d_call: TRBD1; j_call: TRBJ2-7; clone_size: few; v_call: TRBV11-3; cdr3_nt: TGTGCCAGCAGGATCACAGGGGTCGCTAGCTCGGGGGAGCAGTACTTC; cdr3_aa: CASRITGVASSGEQYF
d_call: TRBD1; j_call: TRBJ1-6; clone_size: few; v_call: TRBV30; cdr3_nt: TGTGCCCACCACAGGGGGAATCACAATTCACCCCTCCACTTT; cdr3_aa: CAHHRGNHNSPLHF
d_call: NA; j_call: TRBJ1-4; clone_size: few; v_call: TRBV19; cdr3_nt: TGTGCCAGTAGTATTGGCCGAGGGGGTGAAAAACTGTTTTTT; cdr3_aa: CASSIGRGGEKLFF
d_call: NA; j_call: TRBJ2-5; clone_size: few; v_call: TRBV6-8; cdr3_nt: TGTGCCAGCAGTTACTCGATGGGGACCGTAGAGACCCAGTACTTC; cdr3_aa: CASSYSMGTVETQYF
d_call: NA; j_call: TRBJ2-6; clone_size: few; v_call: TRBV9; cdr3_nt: TGTGCCAGCAGCCCTCAGGCCCCGCGGTCTGGGGCCAACGTCCTGACTTTC; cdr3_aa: CASSPQAPRSGANVLTF
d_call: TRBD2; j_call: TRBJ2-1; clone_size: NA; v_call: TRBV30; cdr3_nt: TGTGCCTGGAAAAGGACGCCTAGCGGGAGGAGTGAGCAGTTCTTC; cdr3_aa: CAWKRTPSGRSEQFF
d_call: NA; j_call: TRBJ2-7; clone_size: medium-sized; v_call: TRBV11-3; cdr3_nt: TGTGCCAGCAGCAGAAGACCCACCGCCTCCTACGAGCAGTACTTC; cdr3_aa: CASSRRPTASYEQYF
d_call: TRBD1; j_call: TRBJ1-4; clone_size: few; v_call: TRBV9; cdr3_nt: TGTGCCAGCAGCCCCAGGGGGCATGATAATGAAAAACTGTTTTTT; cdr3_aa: CASSPRGHDNEKLFF
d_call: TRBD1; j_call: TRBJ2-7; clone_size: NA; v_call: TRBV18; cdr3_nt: TGTGCCAGCTCACTTGTCCGGGACAGGGCCTCCTACGAGCAGTACTTC; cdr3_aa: CASSLVRDRASYEQYF
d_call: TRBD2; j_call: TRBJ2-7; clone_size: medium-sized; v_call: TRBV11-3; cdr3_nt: TGTGCCAGCAGCCCGACTAGCGGGAGGGCCGCCTACGAGCAGTACTTC; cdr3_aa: CASSPTSGRAAYEQYF
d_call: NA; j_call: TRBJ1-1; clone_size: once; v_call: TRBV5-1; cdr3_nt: TGCGCCAGCAGCGCGACGGTGGTGATGAACACTGAAGCTTTCTTT; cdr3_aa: CASSATVVMNTEAFF
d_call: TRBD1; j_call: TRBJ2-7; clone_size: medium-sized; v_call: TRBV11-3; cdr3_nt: TGTGCCAGCAGCAGTCCAAGGGACAGGGAGGGCGACGAGCAGTACTTC; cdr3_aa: CASSSPRDREGDEQYF
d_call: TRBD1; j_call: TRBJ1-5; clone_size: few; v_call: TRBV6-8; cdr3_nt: TGTGCCAGCAGAGAGACAGGGGATAGCAATCAGCCCCAGCATTTT; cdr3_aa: CASRETGDSNQPQHF
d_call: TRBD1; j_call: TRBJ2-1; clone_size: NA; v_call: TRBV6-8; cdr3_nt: TGTGCCAGCAGCCTGACAGGGAAAGATGAGCAGTTCTTC; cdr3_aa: CASSLTGKDEQFF
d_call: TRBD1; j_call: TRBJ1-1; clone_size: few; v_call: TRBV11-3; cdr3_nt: TGTGCCAGCAGCACCGGACAGGGGACCACTGAAGCTTTCTTT; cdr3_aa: CASSTGQGTTEAFF
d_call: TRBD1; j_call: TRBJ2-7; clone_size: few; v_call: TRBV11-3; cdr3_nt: TGTGCCAGCAGCCCGGGACAGGGAACCTACGAGCAGTACTTC; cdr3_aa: CASSPGQGTYEQYF
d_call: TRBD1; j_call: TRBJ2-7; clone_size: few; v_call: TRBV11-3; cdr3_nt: TGTGCCAGCAGTCCTTTACAGGGGGTCTACGAGCAGTACTTC; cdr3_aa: CASSPLQGVYEQYF
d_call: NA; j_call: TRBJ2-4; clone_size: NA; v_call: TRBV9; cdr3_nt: TGTGCCAGCAGCGTAGAGGGGTTCCAAGCCAAAAACATTCAGTACTTC; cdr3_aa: CASSVEGFQAKNIQYF
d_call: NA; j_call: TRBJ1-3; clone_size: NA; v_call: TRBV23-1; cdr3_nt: TGCGCCAGCAGCTTGAGGGGTTCTGGAAACACCATATATTTT; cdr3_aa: CASSLRGSGNTIYF
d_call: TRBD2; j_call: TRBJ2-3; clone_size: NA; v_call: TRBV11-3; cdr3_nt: TGTGCCAGCAGCGATCTAGCGGGAGGAGGAGATACGCAGTATTTT; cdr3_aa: CASSDLAGGGDTQYF
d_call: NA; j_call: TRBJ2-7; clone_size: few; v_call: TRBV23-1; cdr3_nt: TGCGCCAGCAGCTTGGTAGCAGCTAGCTCCTACGAGCAGTACTTC; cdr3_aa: CASSLVAASSYEQYF
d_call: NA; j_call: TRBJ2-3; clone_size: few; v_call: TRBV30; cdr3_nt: TGTGCCTGGAGTATCAGTAGCGGTACGCAGTATTTT; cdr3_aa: CAWSISSGTQYF
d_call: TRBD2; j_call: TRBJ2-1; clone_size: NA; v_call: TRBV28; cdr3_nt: TGTGCCAGCAGTTCGCCCCGACTAGCGGGTCGCTACAATGAGCAGTTCTTC; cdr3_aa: CASSSPRLAGRYNEQFF
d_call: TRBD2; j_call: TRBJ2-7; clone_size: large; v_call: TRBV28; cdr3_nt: TGTGCCAGCAGGACGCTTAGCGGGAGGGCCTACGAGCAGTACTTC; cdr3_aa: CASRTLSGRAYEQYF
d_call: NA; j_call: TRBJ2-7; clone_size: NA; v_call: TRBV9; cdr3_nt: TGTGCCAGCAGCCCCAGCCCCCGGGACGGCACCTACGAGCAGTACTTC; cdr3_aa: CASSPSPRDGTYEQYF
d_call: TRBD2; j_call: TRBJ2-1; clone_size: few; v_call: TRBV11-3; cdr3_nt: TGTGCCAGCAGCTTAAGTCTAGCGGGAGCGGAAAATGAGCAGTTCTTC; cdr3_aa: CASSLSLAGAENEQFF
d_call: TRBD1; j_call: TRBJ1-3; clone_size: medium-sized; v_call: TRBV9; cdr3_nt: TGTGCCAGCAGTCCGGGACAGGCGTCTCGTACCGGAAACACCATATATTTT; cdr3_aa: CASSPGQASRTGNTIYF
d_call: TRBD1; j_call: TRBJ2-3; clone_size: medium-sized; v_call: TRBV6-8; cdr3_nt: TGTGCCAGCAGTCGGACAGGGGGCGTCAGCACAGATACGCAGTATTTT; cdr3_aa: CASSRTGGVSTDTQYF
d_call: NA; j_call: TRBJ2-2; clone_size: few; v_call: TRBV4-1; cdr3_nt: TGCGCCGACCAACAGGGAGCCGGGGAGCTGTTTTTT; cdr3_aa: CADQQGAGELFF
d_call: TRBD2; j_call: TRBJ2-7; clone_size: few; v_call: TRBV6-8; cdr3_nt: TGTGCCAGCAGGGCGGGGGGGCCCGGCTCCTACGAGCAGTACTTC; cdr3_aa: CASRAGGPGSYEQYF
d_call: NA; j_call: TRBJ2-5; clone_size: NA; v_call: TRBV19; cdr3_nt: TGTGCCAGTAGTACCTTCGGGGAGACCCAGTACTTC; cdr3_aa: CASSTFGETQYF
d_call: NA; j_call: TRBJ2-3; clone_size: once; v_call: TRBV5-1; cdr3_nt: TGCGCCAGCAGCTTGGGTGGGCACCCCCCTCCTACGCAGTATTTT; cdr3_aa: CASSLGGHPPPTQYF
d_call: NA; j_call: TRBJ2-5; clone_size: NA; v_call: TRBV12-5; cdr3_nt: TGTGCTAGTGGGAAGGGGGTCGGTGAGACCCAGTACTTC; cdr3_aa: CASGKGVGETQYF
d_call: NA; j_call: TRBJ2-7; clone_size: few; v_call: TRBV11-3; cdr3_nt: TGTGCCAGCAGCTTCGGGCTAGCGCGCCAATACGAGCAGTACTTC; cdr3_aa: CASSFGLARQYEQYF
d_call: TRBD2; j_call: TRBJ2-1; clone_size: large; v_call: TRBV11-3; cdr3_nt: TGTGCCAGCAGCTTCGGAGCGGGGCCCTGGGATGAGCAGTTCTTC; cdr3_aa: CASSFGAGPWDEQFF
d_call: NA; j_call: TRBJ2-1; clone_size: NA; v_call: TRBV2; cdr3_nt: TGTGCCAGTCCCCTACGTCCGGGGGCCCTCTACAATGAGCAGTTCTTC; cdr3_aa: CASPLRPGALYNEQFF
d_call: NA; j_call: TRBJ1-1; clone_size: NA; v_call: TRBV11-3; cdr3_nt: TGTGCCAGCAGCCTGGGGTTTGGGAACACTGAAGCTTTCTTT; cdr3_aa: CASSLGFGNTEAFF
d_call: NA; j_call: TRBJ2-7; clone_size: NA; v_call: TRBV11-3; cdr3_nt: TGTGCCAGCAGTCAACAGCTCGGCGAGACAACCGAGCAGTACTTC; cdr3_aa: CASSQQLGETTEQYF
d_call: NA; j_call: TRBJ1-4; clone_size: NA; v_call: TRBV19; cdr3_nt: TGTGCCAGTAGTATTCAGGGTCTGTCGGGAGCAACTAATGAAAAACTGTTTTTT; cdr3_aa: CASSIQGLSGATNEKLFF